This T cell receptor beta chain was retrieved from a study of regulatory T cells in long-lasting Graves disease. With iRepertoire HTBI primers and Arm-PCR of CDR3 regions, TCR beta libraries were built. Per the authors' pipeline: Samples jointly harbored 62 TRBV and more than eleven TRBJ segments. One entry per CDR3 protein results from TCRdb running MiXCR on the multiplex PCR reads. Here the V and J calls rest on TCRdb's processing, not on the authors' analysis. This sample yields about 400,000 distinct CDR3 sequences, of which about a fifth are seen a single time; roughly 20% belongs to the top ten. This clonotype was recorded once. In this CDR3 the conserved last residue, phenylalanine or tryptophan, is missing, so a read error is likely. Documented time point: persistent/refractory GD, antithyroid drugs over 5 years with positive TRAb. The authors made the TCR library using RNA they extracted from PBMCs. Graves' disease diagnosis relied on American Thyroid Association guidelines.

This receptor was obtained from a female donor with Graves disease. The source material was peripheral blood mononuclear cells (PBMCs), sampled when the disease was refractory, from a patient treated with antithyroid drugs.

CDR3 loop: CASSTETGDYGYTL. The CDR3 region has the DNA TGCGCCAGCAGTACAGAGACAGGCGACTATGGCTACACCCTC. This chain uses TRBV4-1 with TRBJ1-2, with TRBD1 as a possible D gene (6 bases). Germline V lookup: CDR1 MGHRA, CDR2 YSYEKL. V was cut by 6 bases and J by 3 bases, with 14 bases left in between. The CDR3 has 14 residues.